Listed below are T cell receptor beta chains from one sample, sequenced in a study of blood T cell repertoires in COVID-19. Using immunoSEQ multiplex PCR, the repertoire was profiled, and TCRdb retains in-frame clones only, with some absent. The sample shows fewer than 250,000 clones, 83% of them seen only once. Sequencing was done on a sample of peripheral blood. These receptors were collected from a woman between 50 and 59 years old with acute or convalescent COVID-19. CDR3s include the opening cysteine and the closing phenylalanine or tryptophan. D genes are given only for firm matches. Size is omitted from some rows. Given values are once, few, many or a class for expanded clones.

TRBV12-3/TRBV12-4	NA	TRBJ2-3	TRBD2	CASWRGATDTQYF	TGTGCCAGCTGGCGGGGGGCCACAGATACGCAGTATTTT
TRBV5-1	NA	TRBJ2-5	NA	CASSSRQEETQYF	TGCGCCAGCAGTTCTCGACAGGAAGAGACCCAGTACTTC
TRBV6-6	NA	TRBJ2-1	TRBD2	CASSRFEAGLGYNEQFF	TGTGCCAGCAGTCGATTCGAGGCGGGACTAGGATACAATGAGCAGTTCTTC
TRBV5-5	NA	TRBJ2-7	NA	CASSLGSGYEQYF	TGTGCCAGCAGCTTGGGATCGGGCTACGAGCAGTACTTC
TRBV29-1	NA	TRBJ2-3	NA	CSVEDMTGTDTQYF	TGCAGCGTTGAAGATATGACAGGCACAGATACGCAGTATTTT
TRBV7-8	few	TRBJ1-4	NA	CASSFTGINEKLFF	TGTGCCAGCAGCTTCACAGGGATTAATGAAAAACTGTTTTTT
TRBV7-3	few	TRBJ1-2	NA	CASSPGGSNYGYTF	TGTGCCAGCAGCCCCGGGGGGTCTAACTATGGCTACACCTTC
TRBV9	NA	TRBJ2-7	TRBD1	CASQGAMGEQYF	TGTGCCAGCCAGGGGGCAATGGGTGAGCAGTACTTC
TRBV12-3/TRBV12-4	few	TRBJ1-2	NA	CASSFTGVGYTF	TGTGCCAGCAGTTTTACCGGGGTTGGCTACACCTTC
TRBV24-1	NA	TRBJ1-2	NA	CATSDMDGSGYTF	TGTGCCACCAGTGACATGGACGGGAGTGGCTACACCTTC
TRBV6-5	NA	TRBJ1-1	TRBD1	CASSWGTGIGDTEAFF	TGTGCCAGCAGTTGGGGGACAGGGATTGGGGACACTGAAGCTTTCTTT
TRBV28	NA	TRBJ2-5	TRBD1	CASSLRTGLETQYF	TGTGCCAGCAGTCTCCGGACAGGACTAGAGACCCAGTACTTC
TRBV6-5	NA	TRBJ2-7	NA	CASRPTGNEQYF	TGTGCCAGCAGGCCTACAGGGAACGAGCAGTACTTC
TRBV19	few	TRBJ1-1	TRBD1	CASSTTGYGTEAFF	TGTGCCAGTAGCACGACAGGGTACGGCACTGAAGCTTTCTTT
TRBV27	NA	TRBJ1-1	NA	CASSLYPPRTVMNTEAFF	TGTGCCAGCAGCCTATATCCCCCGCGCACAGTAATGAACACTGAAGCTTTCTTT
TRBV5-1	few	TRBJ1-2	TRBD1	CASSKGQGQSNYGYTF	TGCGCCAGCAGCAAGGGACAGGGACAGTCGAACTATGGCTACACCTTC
TRBV5-1	NA	TRBJ2-2	TRBD1	CASSLGQGANTGELFF	TGCGCCAGCAGCTTGGGACAGGGGGCGAACACCGGGGAGCTGTTTTTT
TRBV5-1	few	TRBJ1-4	NA	CASSSRSEYNEKLFF	TGCGCCAGCAGCTCCCGATCGGAGTATAATGAAAAACTGTTTTTT
TRBV5-3	NA	TRBJ1-2	NA	CARSLAGEGYTF	TGTGCCAGAAGCTTGGCCGGGGAAGGCTACACCTTC
TRBV9	NA	TRBJ2-3	TRBD2	CASSVGGGRGDTQYF	TGTGCCAGCAGCGTAGGCGGGGGGCGCGGAGATACGCAGTATTTT
TRBV19	NA	TRBJ1-5	NA	CASRSVGAGQPQHF	TGTGCCAGTAGATCGGTTGGGGCCGGACAGCCCCAGCATTTT
TRBV19	NA	TRBJ1-5	NA	CASKRTDRQPQHF	TGTGCCAGCAAAAGGACAGACCGTCAGCCCCAGCATTTT
TRBV29-1	NA	TRBJ2-2	NA	CSVEDQVGAGPGELFF	TGCAGCGTTGAAGATCAGGTGGGAGCCGGCCCCGGGGAGCTGTTTTTT
TRBV30	few	TRBJ2-1	TRBD2	CAWGREFYNEQFF	TGTGCCTGGGGGCGGGAGTTCTACAATGAGCAGTTCTTC
TRBV6-2/TRBV6-3	NA	TRBJ1-5	NA	CASSSIPTGNIGQPQHF	TGTGCCAGCAGTTCTATACCGACAGGAAATATCGGGCAGCCCCAGCATTTT
TRBV6-2/TRBV6-3	few	TRBJ2-5	NA	CASTPTIAETQYF	TGTGCCAGCACCCCGACTATAGCGGAGACCCAGTACTTC
TRBV15	few	TRBJ2-2	NA	CATSRDSLQRVSGELFF	TGTGCCACCAGCAGAGATAGTCTACAGAGAGTCTCCGGGGAGCTGTTTTTT
TRBV18	NA	TRBJ2-1	TRBD1	CASSPSGTGGNEQFF	TGTGCCAGCTCACCATCCGGGACAGGGGGCAATGAGCAGTTCTTC
TRBV4-1	NA	TRBJ2-5	TRBD2	CASSQVSRGGPETQYF	TGCGCCAGCAGCCAAGTTTCGCGGGGGGGCCCAGAGACCCAGTACTTC
TRBV15	NA	TRBJ2-1	TRBD2	CATSRGPTSRDEQFF	TGTGCCACCAGCAGAGGACCGACTAGCCGGGATGAGCAGTTCTTC
TRBV10-1	NA	TRBJ2-7	TRBD2	CASSGGLGRNEQYF	TGCGCCAGCAGTGGGGGACTAGGAAGGAACGAGCAGTACTTC